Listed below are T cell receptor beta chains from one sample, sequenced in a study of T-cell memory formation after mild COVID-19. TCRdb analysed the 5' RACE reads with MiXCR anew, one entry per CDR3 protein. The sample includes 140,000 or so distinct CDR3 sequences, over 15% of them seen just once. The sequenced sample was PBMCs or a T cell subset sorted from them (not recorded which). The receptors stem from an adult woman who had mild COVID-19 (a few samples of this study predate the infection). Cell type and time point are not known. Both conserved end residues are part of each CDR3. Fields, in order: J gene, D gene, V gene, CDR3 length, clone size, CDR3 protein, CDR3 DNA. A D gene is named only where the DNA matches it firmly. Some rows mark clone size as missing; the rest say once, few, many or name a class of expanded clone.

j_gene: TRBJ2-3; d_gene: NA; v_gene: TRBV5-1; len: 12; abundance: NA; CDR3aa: CASRSETDTQYF; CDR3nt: TGCGCCAGCAGGAGTGAAACAGATACGCAGTATTTT
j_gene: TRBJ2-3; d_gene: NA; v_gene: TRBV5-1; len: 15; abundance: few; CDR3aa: CASSPTALSTDTQYF; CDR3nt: TGCGCCAGCAGCCCGACAGCGTTAAGCACAGATACGCAGTATTTT
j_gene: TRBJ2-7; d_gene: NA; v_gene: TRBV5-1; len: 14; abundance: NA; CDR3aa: CASSFGGVGYEQYF; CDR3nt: TGCGCCAGCAGCTTCGGGGGAGTTGGTTACGAGCAGTACTTC
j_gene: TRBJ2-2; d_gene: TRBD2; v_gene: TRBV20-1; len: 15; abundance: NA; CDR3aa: CSACTSGGASGELFF; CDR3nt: TGCAGTGCTTGCACTAGCGGGGGGGCCTCCGGGGAGCTGTTTTTT
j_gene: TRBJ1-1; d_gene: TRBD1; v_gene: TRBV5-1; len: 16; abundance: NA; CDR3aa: CASSPPGQAMNTEAFF; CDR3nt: TGCGCCAGCAGCCCACCGGGACAGGCGATGAACACTGAAGCTTTCTTT
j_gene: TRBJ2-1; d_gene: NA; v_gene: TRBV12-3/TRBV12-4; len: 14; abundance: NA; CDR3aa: CASSLTRLYNEQFF; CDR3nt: TGTGCCAGCAGTTTGACTCGACTTTACAATGAGCAGTTCTTC
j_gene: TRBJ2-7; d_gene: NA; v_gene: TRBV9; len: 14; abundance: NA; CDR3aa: CASSVGQKPYEQYF; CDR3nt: TGTGCCAGCAGCGTAGGACAGAAGCCCTACGAGCAGTACTTC
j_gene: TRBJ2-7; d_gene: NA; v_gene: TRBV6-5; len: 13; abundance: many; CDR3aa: CASTRTGAYEQYF; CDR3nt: TGTGCCAGCACCAGGACGGGGGCCTACGAGCAGTACTTC
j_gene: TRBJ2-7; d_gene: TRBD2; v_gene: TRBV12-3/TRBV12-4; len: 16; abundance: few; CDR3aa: CASSQTSSGRTYEQYF; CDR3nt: TGTGCCAGCAGTCAGACCTCTAGCGGGAGGACCTACGAGCAGTACTTC
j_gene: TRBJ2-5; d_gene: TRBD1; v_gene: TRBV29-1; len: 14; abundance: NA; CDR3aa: CSVTDRGPSGTQYF; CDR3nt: TGCAGCGTTACTGACAGGGGCCCTTCAGGGACCCAGTACTTC
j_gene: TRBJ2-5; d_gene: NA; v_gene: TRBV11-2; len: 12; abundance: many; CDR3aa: CASSSLAQTQYF; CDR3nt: TGTGCCAGCAGCTCTCTGGCGCAGACCCAGTACTTC
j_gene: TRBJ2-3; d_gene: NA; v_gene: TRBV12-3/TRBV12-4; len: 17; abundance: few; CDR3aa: CASTEAGGRSSTDTQYF; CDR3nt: TGTGCCAGCACCGAGGCTGGGGGAAGATCTAGCACAGATACGCAGTATTTT
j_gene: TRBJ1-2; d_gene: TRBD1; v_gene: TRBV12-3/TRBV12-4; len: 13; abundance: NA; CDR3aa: CASTPGTGKGYTF; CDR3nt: TGTGCCAGCACTCCCGGGACAGGGAAGGGCTACACCTTC
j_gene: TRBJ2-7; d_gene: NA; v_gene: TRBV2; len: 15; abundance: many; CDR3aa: CASSEQGASSYEQYF; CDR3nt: TGTGCCAGCAGTGAGCAAGGGGCGAGCTCCTACGAGCAGTACTTC
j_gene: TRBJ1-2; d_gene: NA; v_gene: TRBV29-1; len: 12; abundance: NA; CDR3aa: CSVLEADYGYTF; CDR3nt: TGCAGCGTTCTGGAGGCGGACTATGGCTACACCTTC
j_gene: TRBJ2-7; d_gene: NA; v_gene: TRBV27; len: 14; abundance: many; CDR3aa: CASSFGVWGYEQYF; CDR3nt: TGTGCCAGCAGTTTCGGGGTCTGGGGCTACGAGCAGTACTTC
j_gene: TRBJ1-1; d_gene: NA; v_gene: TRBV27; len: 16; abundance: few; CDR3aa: CASSLNKGAANTEAFF; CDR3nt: TGTGCCAGCAGTTTAAATAAAGGGGCCGCTAACACTGAAGCTTTCTTT
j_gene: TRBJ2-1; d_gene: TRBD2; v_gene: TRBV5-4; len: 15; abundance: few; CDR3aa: CASSQGGLEAAEQFF; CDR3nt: TGTGCCAGCAGCCAAGGGGGACTAGAAGCAGCTGAGCAGTTCTTC
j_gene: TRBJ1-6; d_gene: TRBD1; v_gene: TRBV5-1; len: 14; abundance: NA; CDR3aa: CASRRDSSNSPLHF; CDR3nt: TGCGCCAGCAGGAGGGACAGCTCTAATTCACCCCTCCACTTT
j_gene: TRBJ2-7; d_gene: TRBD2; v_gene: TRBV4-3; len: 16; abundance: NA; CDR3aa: CASSQGGAGGTYEQYF; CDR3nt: TGCGCCAGCAGCCAAGGGGGAGCGGGAGGAACCTACGAGCAGTACTTC
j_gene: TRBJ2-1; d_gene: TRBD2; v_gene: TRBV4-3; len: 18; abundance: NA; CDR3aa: CASSHQLAGLASLHEQFF; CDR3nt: TGCGCCAGCAGCCATCAACTAGCGGGACTAGCGAGCCTCCATGAGCAGTTCTTC
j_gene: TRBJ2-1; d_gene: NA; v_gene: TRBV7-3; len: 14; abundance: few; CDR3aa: CASSLSGDPGEQFF; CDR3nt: TGTGCCAGCAGCTTATCGGGGGACCCCGGTGAGCAGTTCTTC
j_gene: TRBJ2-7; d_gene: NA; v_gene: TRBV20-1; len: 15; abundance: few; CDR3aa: CSAPGPRGNPYEQYF; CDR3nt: TGCAGTGCCCCAGGGCCGCGCGGCAACCCCTACGAGCAGTACTTC
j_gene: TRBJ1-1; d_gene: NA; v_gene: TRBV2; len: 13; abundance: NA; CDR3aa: CASRGRMNTEAFF; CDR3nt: TGTGCCAGCAGGGGAAGAATGAACACTGAAGCTTTCTTT
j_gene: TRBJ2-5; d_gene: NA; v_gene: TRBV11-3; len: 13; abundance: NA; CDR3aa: CASSSPRGETQYF; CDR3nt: TGTGCCAGCAGCTCGCCGAGAGGAGAGACCCAGTACTTC
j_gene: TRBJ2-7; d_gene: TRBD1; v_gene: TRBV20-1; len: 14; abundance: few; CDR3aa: CSAATGGRSYEQYF; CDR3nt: TGCAGTGCCGCTACAGGGGGCCGCTCCTACGAGCAGTACTTC